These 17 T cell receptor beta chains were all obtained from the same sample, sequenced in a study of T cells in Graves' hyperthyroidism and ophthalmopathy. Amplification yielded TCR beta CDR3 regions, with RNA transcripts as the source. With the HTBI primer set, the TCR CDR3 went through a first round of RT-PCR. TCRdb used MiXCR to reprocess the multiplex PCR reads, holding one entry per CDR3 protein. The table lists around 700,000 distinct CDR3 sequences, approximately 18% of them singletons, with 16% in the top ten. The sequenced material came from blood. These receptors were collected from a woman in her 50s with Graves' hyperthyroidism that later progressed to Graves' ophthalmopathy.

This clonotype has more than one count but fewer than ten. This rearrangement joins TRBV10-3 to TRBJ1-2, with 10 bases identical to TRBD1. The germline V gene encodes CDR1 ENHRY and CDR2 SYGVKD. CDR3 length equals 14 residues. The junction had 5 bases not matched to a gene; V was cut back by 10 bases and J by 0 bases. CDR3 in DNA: TGTGCCAACGGACAGGGGGGAGCTAACTATGGCTACACCTTC. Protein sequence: CANGQGGANYGYTF.

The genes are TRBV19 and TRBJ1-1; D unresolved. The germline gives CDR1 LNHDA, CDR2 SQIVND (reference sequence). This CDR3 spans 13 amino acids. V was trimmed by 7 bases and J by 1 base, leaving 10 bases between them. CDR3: CASNSGPNTEAFF. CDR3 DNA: TGTGCCAGTAATTCAGGACCGAACACTGAAGCTTTCTTT.

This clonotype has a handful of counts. CDR3 coding DNA: TGCGCCAGCAGCTGGAGGGGGGGCGAAGAGACCCAGTACTTC. It codes for CASSWRGGEETQYF. V gene TRBV5-1 combines with J gene TRBJ2-5; TRBD2 is a possible D gene (7 bases). This CDR3 has 14 amino acids. The germline CDR1 and CDR2 sequences are SGHRS and YFSETQ. Trimming took off 3 bases at V and 3 bases at J, with 12 bases between the two ends.

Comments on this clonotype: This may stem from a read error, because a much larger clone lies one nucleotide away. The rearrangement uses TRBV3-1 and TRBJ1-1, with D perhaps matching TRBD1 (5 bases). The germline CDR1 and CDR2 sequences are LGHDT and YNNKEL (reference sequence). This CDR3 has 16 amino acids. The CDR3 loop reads CASSQTSRVPNAEAFF. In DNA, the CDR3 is TGTGCCAGCAGCCAGACTAGCAGGGTGCCGAACGCTGAAGCTTTCTTT.

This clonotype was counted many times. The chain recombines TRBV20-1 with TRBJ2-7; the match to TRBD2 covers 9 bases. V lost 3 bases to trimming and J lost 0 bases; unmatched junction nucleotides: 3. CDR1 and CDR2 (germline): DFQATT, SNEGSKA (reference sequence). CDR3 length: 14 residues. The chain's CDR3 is CSASRAGGSYEQYF. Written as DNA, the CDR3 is TGCAGTGCTAGCCGAGCGGGGGGCTCCTACGAGCAGTACTTC.

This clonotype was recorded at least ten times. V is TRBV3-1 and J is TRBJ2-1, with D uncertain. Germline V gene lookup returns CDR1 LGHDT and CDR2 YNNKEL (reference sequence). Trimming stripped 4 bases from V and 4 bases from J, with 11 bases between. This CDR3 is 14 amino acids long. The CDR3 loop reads CASSPLDSYNEQFF. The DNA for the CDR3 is TGTGCCAGCAGCCCCCTTGACTCGTACAATGAGCAGTTCTTC.

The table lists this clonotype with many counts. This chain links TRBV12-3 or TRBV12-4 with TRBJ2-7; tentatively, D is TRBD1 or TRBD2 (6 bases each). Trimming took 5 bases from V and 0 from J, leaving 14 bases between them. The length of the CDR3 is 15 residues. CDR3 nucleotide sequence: TGTGCCAGCAGTCTAGGGGGGCAAAGCTCCTACGAGCAGTACTTC. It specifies CASSLGGQSSYEQYF.

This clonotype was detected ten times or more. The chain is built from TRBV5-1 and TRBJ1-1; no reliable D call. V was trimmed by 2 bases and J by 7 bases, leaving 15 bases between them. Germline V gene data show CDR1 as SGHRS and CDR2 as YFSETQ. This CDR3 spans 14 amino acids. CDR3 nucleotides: TGCGCCAGCAGCTTCTCCTATGGGGTTAGTGAAGCTTTCTTT. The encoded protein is CASSFSYGVSEAFF.

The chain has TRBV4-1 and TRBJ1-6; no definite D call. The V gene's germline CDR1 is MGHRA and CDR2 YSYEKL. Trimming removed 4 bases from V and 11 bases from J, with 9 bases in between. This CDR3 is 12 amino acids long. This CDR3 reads CASSPVAAPLHF. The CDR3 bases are TGCGCCAGCAGCCCCGTGGCGGCACCCCTCCACTTT.

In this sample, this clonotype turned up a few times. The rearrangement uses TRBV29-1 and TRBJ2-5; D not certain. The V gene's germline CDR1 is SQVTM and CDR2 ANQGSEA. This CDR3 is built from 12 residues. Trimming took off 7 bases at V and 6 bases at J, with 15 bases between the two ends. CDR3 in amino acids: CSGRYGRQTQYF. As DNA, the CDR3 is TGCAGCGGCCGCTACGGTCGGCAGACCCAGTACTTC.

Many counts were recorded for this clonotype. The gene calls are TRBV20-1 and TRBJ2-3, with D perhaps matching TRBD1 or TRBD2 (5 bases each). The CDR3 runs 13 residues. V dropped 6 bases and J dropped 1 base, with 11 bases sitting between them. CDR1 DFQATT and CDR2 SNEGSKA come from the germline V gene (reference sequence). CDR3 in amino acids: CSASGHRTDTQYF. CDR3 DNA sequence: TGCAGTGCGAGCGGACACCGCACAGATACGCAGTATTTT.

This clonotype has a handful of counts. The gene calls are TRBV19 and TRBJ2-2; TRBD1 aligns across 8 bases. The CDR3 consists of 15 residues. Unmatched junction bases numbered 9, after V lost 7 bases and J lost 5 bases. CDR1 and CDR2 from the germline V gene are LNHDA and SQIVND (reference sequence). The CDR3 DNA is TGTGCCAGTATTCGCGGACAGGGATGGACCGGGGAGCTGTTTTTT. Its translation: CASIRGQGWTGELFF.

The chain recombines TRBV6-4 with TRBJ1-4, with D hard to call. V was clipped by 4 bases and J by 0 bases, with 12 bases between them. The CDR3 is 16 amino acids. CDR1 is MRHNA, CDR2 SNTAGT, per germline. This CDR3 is CASSGLGPPTNEKLFF. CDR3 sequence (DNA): TGTGCCAGCAGTGGGTTGGGTCCCCCAACTAATGAAAAACTGTTTTTT.

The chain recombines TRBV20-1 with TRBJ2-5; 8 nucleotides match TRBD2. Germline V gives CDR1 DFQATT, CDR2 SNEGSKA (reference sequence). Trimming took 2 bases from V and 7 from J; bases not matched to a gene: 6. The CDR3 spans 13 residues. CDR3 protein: CSARTGGPGTQYF. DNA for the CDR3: TGCAGTGCTAGAACGGGGGGGCCTGGGACCCAGTACTTC.

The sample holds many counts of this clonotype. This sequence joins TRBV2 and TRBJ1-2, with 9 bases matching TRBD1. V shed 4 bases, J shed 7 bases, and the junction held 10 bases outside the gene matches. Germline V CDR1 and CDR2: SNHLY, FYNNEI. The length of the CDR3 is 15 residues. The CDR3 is CASSGVTGGEGGYTF. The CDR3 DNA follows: TGTGCCAGCAGTGGAGTGACAGGGGGAGAGGGTGGCTACACCTTC.

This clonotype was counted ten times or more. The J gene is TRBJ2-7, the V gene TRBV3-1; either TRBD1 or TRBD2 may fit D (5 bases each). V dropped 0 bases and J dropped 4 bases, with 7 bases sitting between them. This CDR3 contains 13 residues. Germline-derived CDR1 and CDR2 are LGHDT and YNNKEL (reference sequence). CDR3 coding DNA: TGTGCCAGCAGCCAAGAGTGGGGGTACGAGCAGTACTTC. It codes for CASSQEWGYEQYF.

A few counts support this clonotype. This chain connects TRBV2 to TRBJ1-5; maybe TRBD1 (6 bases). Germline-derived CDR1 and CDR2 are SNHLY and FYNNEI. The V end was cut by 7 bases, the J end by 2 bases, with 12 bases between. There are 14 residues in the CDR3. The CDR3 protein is CASMRTAGNQPQHF. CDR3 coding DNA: TGTGCCAGCATGCGGACAGCCGGCAATCAGCCCCAGCATTTT.